The rows below give T cell receptor beta chains drawn from one sample of a study of blood T cell repertoires in COVID-19. TCRdb's copy holds only in-frame clones and misses some; the assay was immunoSEQ multiplex PCR. The sample holds about 82,000 clones, 81% seen once. The sample comprised peripheral blood. All receptors derive from an elderly man with acute or convalescent COVID-19. CDR3s include the opening cysteine and the closing phenylalanine or tryptophan. The order of the fields is clone size, D gene, J gene, V gene, CDR3 protein, CDR3 DNA. D genes are given only for firm matches. Clone size is not always given. Where it is, it says once, few, many or a class for expanded clones.

clone_size: NA; d_call: NA; j_call: TRBJ2-1; v_call: TRBV19; cdr3_aa: CASSIPFTDEQFF; cdr3_nt: TGTGCCAGTAGTATCCCATTTACGGATGAGCAGTTCTTC
clone_size: once; d_call: TRBD1; j_call: TRBJ2-1; v_call: TRBV3-1/TRBV3-2; cdr3_aa: CASSLITGAGEQFF; cdr3_nt: TGTGCCAGCAGCCTTATAACAGGGGCTGGTGAGCAGTTCTTC
clone_size: NA; d_call: TRBD1; j_call: TRBJ2-6; v_call: TRBV28; cdr3_aa: CASTPDPGTGGSGANVLTF; cdr3_nt: TGTGCCAGCACCCCAGATCCCGGGACAGGGGGATCTGGGGCCAACGTCCTGACTTTC
clone_size: NA; d_call: NA; j_call: TRBJ2-2; v_call: TRBV4-2; cdr3_aa: CASSQDGTTGWNTGELFF; cdr3_nt: TGTGCCAGCAGCCAAGATGGTACAACAGGGTGGAACACCGGGGAGCTGTTTTTT
clone_size: NA; d_call: NA; j_call: TRBJ1-1; v_call: TRBV5-4; cdr3_aa: CASSLIPDLNTEAFF; cdr3_nt: TGTGCCAGCAGCTTAATTCCAGACTTGAACACTGAAGCTTTCTTT
clone_size: few; d_call: TRBD1; j_call: TRBJ2-7; v_call: TRBV27; cdr3_aa: CASSLSSLRQGLHEQYF; cdr3_nt: TGTGCCAGCAGTTTATCTTCTCTGAGACAGGGGCTCCACGAGCAGTACTTC
clone_size: NA; d_call: NA; j_call: TRBJ2-3; v_call: TRBV6-2/TRBV6-3; cdr3_aa: CASSYWAGATDTQYF; cdr3_nt: TGTGCCAGCAGTTACTGGGCGGGGGCCACAGATACGCAGTATTTT
clone_size: NA; d_call: TRBD2; j_call: TRBJ2-1; v_call: TRBV28; cdr3_aa: CASDSGTSGSRTYNEQFF; cdr3_nt: TGTGCCAGTGATTCCGGGACTAGCGGGAGTAGGACCTACAATGAGCAGTTCTTC
clone_size: NA; d_call: NA; j_call: TRBJ2-5; v_call: TRBV21-1; cdr3_aa: CATGVELTSVNQETQYF; cdr3_nt: TGTGCCACTGGGGTTGAACTGACTAGCGTCAACCAAGAGACCCAGTACTTC
clone_size: NA; d_call: TRBD2; j_call: TRBJ2-7; v_call: TRBV7-3; cdr3_aa: CASSLGSGSPYEQYF; cdr3_nt: TGTGCCAGCAGCTTAGGTAGCGGGTCCCCCTACGAGCAGTACTTC
clone_size: NA; d_call: TRBD1; j_call: TRBJ2-7; v_call: TRBV28; cdr3_aa: CASSLTTTGSYEQYF; cdr3_nt: TGTGCCAGCAGTTTAACGACGACAGGGTCCTACGAGCAGTACTTC
clone_size: NA; d_call: TRBD1; j_call: TRBJ2-7; v_call: TRBV5-6; cdr3_aa: CASSPFRRTGDVEQYF; cdr3_nt: TGTGCCAGCAGCCCTTTTCGGAGGACAGGGGACGTCGAGCAGTACTTC
clone_size: NA; d_call: TRBD2; j_call: TRBJ2-2; v_call: TRBV10-3; cdr3_aa: CAISDFGASGTIGELFF; cdr3_nt: TGTGCCATCAGTGATTTCGGGGCTAGCGGGACAATCGGGGAGCTGTTTTTT
clone_size: once; d_call: TRBD1; j_call: TRBJ1-5; v_call: TRBV5-6; cdr3_aa: CASSGTGRGSNQPQHF; cdr3_nt: TGTGCCAGCAGTGGGACAGGGAGAGGGAGCAATCAGCCCCAGCATTTT
clone_size: NA; d_call: TRBD2; j_call: TRBJ2-7; v_call: TRBV11-2; cdr3_aa: CASSFRRELYEQYF; cdr3_nt: TGTGCCAGCAGCTTTCGGCGGGAGCTCTACGAGCAGTACTTC
clone_size: once; d_call: TRBD1; j_call: TRBJ1-4; v_call: TRBV5-1; cdr3_aa: CASSFGGTALAATNEKLFF; cdr3_nt: TGCGCCAGCAGCTTTGGCGGGACAGCCTTAGCCGCAACTAATGAAAAACTGTTTTTT
clone_size: NA; d_call: TRBD1; j_call: TRBJ1-2; v_call: TRBV18; cdr3_aa: CASSSDRGKGYGYTF; cdr3_nt: TGTGCCAGCTCATCTGACAGGGGGAAGGGCTATGGCTACACCTTC